Listed below are T cell receptor beta chains from one sample, sequenced in a study of blood T cell repertoires in COVID-19. Clones were sequenced by immunoSEQ multiplex PCR, and TCRdb holds only the in-frame ones, with some missing. The sample contains about 140,000 clones, about 86% of which appear only once. The sample consisted of peripheral blood. These receptors were collected from a woman aged 60-75 years with acute or convalescent COVID-19. The CDR3 runs from the conserved cysteine through the conserved F or W. Fields, in order: clone size, D gene, J gene, V gene, CDR3 length, CDR3 DNA, CDR3 protein. D genes are given only for firm matches. Clone size is shown for a subset of rows, as once, few, many or a class of expanded clone.

clone_size: once
d_call: -
j_call: TRBJ1-1
v_call: TRBV28
cdr3_length: 13
cdr3_nt: TGTGCCAGCAGCCCAGGGGTGGGACGTGAAGCTTTCTTT
cdr3_aa: CASSPGVGREAFF

clone_size: -
d_call: -
j_call: TRBJ2-2
v_call: TRBV19
cdr3_length: 12
cdr3_nt: TGTGCCAGTAGTATCAGGACCGGGGAGCTGTTTTTT
cdr3_aa: CASSIRTGELFF

clone_size: -
d_call: -
j_call: TRBJ1-1
v_call: TRBV28
cdr3_length: 14
cdr3_nt: TGTGCCAGCAGTTTACCCCCAGGAAACACTGAAGCTTTCTTT
cdr3_aa: CASSLPPGNTEAFF

clone_size: -
d_call: TRBD1
j_call: TRBJ2-7
v_call: TRBV9
cdr3_length: 14
cdr3_nt: TGTGCCAGCAGCATAAGGGGACAGGGAGGCGAGCAGTACTTC
cdr3_aa: CASSIRGQGGEQYF

clone_size: -
d_call: -
j_call: TRBJ2-1
v_call: TRBV2
cdr3_length: 16
cdr3_nt: TGTGCCAGCAGTGAATCACTAGTACGGGGAGGAAATGAGCAGTTCTTC
cdr3_aa: CASSESLVRGGNEQFF

clone_size: -
d_call: -
j_call: TRBJ2-1
v_call: TRBV19
cdr3_length: 16
cdr3_nt: TGTGCCAGTAGTATGGGGGCCAGGGTGGGTTTGAATGAGCAGTTCTTC
cdr3_aa: CASSMGARVGLNEQFF

clone_size: -
d_call: -
j_call: TRBJ2-3
v_call: TRBV29-1
cdr3_length: 15
cdr3_nt: TGCAGCGTTGCCCCGTTGGAGCGGACGTCAGATACGCAGTATTTT
cdr3_aa: CSVAPLERTSDTQYF

clone_size: few
d_call: -
j_call: TRBJ2-1
v_call: TRBV7-3
cdr3_length: 15
cdr3_nt: TGTGCCAGCAGCCTAAGTGCTAGTACCTACAATGAGCAGTTCTTC
cdr3_aa: CASSLSASTYNEQFF

clone_size: -
d_call: -
j_call: TRBJ2-7
v_call: TRBV3-1/TRBV3-2
cdr3_length: 15
cdr3_nt: TGTGCCAGCAGCCAATTGCTACTCCGAAACTACGAGCAGTACTTC
cdr3_aa: CASSQLLLRNYEQYF

clone_size: once
d_call: TRBD1
j_call: TRBJ2-6
v_call: TRBV18
cdr3_length: 19
cdr3_nt: TGTGCCAGCTCACCATTACTAGGACAGGGGGTCGCTGGGGCCAACGTCCTGACTTTC
cdr3_aa: CASSPLLGQGVAGANVLTF

clone_size: -
d_call: -
j_call: TRBJ2-7
v_call: TRBV21-1
cdr3_length: 16
cdr3_nt: TGTGCCAGCAGATTTCTTCCCCGACAGGGGGCCTACGAGCAGTACTTC
cdr3_aa: CASRFLPRQGAYEQYF

clone_size: -
d_call: TRBD1
j_call: TRBJ2-7
v_call: TRBV28
cdr3_length: 17
cdr3_nt: TGTGCCAGCAGTTTGGGGCTTGGGACAGGACGAAACCACGAGCAGTACTTC
cdr3_aa: CASSLGLGTGRNHEQYF

clone_size: -
d_call: -
j_call: TRBJ2-7
v_call: TRBV10-2
cdr3_length: 12
cdr3_nt: TGCGCCAGCAGTCCTCTAGCTGGCGAGCAGTACTTC
cdr3_aa: CASSPLAGEQYF

clone_size: -
d_call: -
j_call: TRBJ1-5
v_call: TRBV27
cdr3_length: 17
cdr3_nt: TGTGCCAGCACTCAGTTACGGGCGGGTTTTAATATTCAGCCCCAGCATTTT
cdr3_aa: CASTQLRAGFNIQPQHF

clone_size: -
d_call: -
j_call: TRBJ2-7
v_call: TRBV3-1/TRBV3-2
cdr3_length: 16
cdr3_nt: TGTGCCAGCAGTCCCCAACCAGGGGCGTGGGACTACGAGCAGTACTTC
cdr3_aa: CASSPQPGAWDYEQYF

clone_size: -
d_call: -
j_call: TRBJ2-1
v_call: TRBV18
cdr3_length: 15
cdr3_nt: TGTGCCAGCTCACGGGGGGACCACCGGGGCAATGAGCAGTTCTTC
cdr3_aa: CASSRGDHRGNEQFF

clone_size: -
d_call: -
j_call: TRBJ1-6
v_call: TRBV6-5
cdr3_length: 14
cdr3_nt: TGTGCCAGTGCCCGGGAGGGGGAAAATTCACCCCTCCACTTT
cdr3_aa: CASAREGENSPLHF

clone_size: -
d_call: -
j_call: TRBJ2-3
v_call: TRBV4-1
cdr3_length: 16
cdr3_nt: TGCGCCAGCAGCCAGAAGGGGCGGAAGCTCACAGATACGCAGTATTTT
cdr3_aa: CASSQKGRKLTDTQYF

clone_size: few
d_call: TRBD2
j_call: TRBJ2-1
v_call: TRBV7-9
cdr3_length: 16
cdr3_nt: TGTGCCAGCAGTGACGGACTAGCGAACTCCTACAATGAGCAGTTCTTC
cdr3_aa: CASSDGLANSYNEQFF

clone_size: few
d_call: TRBD1
j_call: TRBJ1-2
v_call: TRBV5-1
cdr3_length: 17
cdr3_nt: TGCGCCAGCAGCTCCAACGAAGGGACAGGAAGAATCTATGGCTACACCTTC
cdr3_aa: CASSSNEGTGRIYGYTF

clone_size: -
d_call: TRBD2
j_call: TRBJ2-7
v_call: TRBV6-5
cdr3_length: 15
cdr3_nt: TGTGCCAGCAGCCCGGGGGGGGCCCACTCCTACGAGCAGTACTTC
cdr3_aa: CASSPGGAHSYEQYF

clone_size: -
d_call: -
j_call: TRBJ2-7
v_call: TRBV27
cdr3_length: 12
cdr3_nt: TGTGCCAGTCTCAGGGTCTCCTACGAGCAGTACTTC
cdr3_aa: CASLRVSYEQYF

clone_size: once
d_call: TRBD1
j_call: TRBJ2-7
v_call: TRBV28
cdr3_length: 14
cdr3_nt: TGTGCCAGCAGTCTGGGACAGGCTCCTCACGGGCAGTACTTC
cdr3_aa: CASSLGQAPHGQYF

clone_size: once
d_call: -
j_call: TRBJ2-5
v_call: TRBV15
cdr3_length: 14
cdr3_nt: TGTGCCACCAGCAGACTTAGGGGATACGAGACCCAGTACTTC
cdr3_aa: CATSRLRGYETQYF

clone_size: -
d_call: -
j_call: TRBJ2-5
v_call: TRBV24-1
cdr3_length: 14
cdr3_nt: TGTGCCACCAGTGACCCCAGGGGACAAGAGACCCAGTACTTC
cdr3_aa: CATSDPRGQETQYF

clone_size: -
d_call: TRBD1
j_call: TRBJ1-6
v_call: TRBV27
cdr3_length: 14
cdr3_nt: TGTGCCAGCAGTTTACAGGGGGTTAATTCACCCCTCCACTTT
cdr3_aa: CASSLQGVNSPLHF

clone_size: -
d_call: TRBD2
j_call: TRBJ2-1
v_call: TRBV9
cdr3_length: 18
cdr3_nt: TGTGCCAGCAGCGTAGATGCGGGAGGGCCCCCAGGGAGCAATGAGCAGTTCTTC
cdr3_aa: CASSVDAGGPPGSNEQFF

clone_size: once
d_call: TRBD2
j_call: TRBJ2-6
v_call: TRBV3-1/TRBV3-2
cdr3_length: 20
cdr3_nt: TGTGCCAGCAGCCGACGGACTAGCGGGAGGGCTTACTCTGGGGCCAACGTCCTGACTTTC
cdr3_aa: CASSRRTSGRAYSGANVLTF

clone_size: -
d_call: -
j_call: TRBJ1-2
v_call: TRBV7-2
cdr3_length: 12
cdr3_nt: TGTGCCAGCCGGACAGATATCTATGGCTACACCTTC
cdr3_aa: CASRTDIYGYTF

clone_size: -
d_call: -
j_call: TRBJ1-2
v_call: TRBV7-3
cdr3_length: 14
cdr3_nt: TGTGCCAGCAGCTTAAGTGGCAGTGGCTATGGCTACACCTTC
cdr3_aa: CASSLSGSGYGYTF

clone_size: -
d_call: -
j_call: TRBJ2-5
v_call: TRBV5-1
cdr3_length: 12
cdr3_nt: TGCGCCAGCAGCTTGGCACAAGAGACCCAGTACTTC
cdr3_aa: CASSLAQETQYF

clone_size: -
d_call: TRBD1
j_call: TRBJ1-1
v_call: TRBV6-4
cdr3_length: 13
cdr3_nt: TGTGCCAGCTCCCGGACAGGGGGCACTGAAGCTTTCTTT
cdr3_aa: CASSRTGGTEAFF

clone_size: -
d_call: TRBD1
j_call: TRBJ2-5
v_call: TRBV28
cdr3_length: 15
cdr3_nt: TGTGCCAGCACCGACCGCAGGGGGCGAGGAGAGACCCAGTACTTC
cdr3_aa: CASTDRRGRGETQYF

clone_size: once
d_call: -
j_call: TRBJ2-1
v_call: TRBV6-1
cdr3_length: 17
cdr3_nt: TGTGCCAGCAGTGAGAGTCTTATGGGTGGGGGGAACAATGAGCAGTTCTTC
cdr3_aa: CASSESLMGGGNNEQFF

clone_size: -
d_call: TRBD1
j_call: TRBJ1-2
v_call: TRBV28
cdr3_length: 17
cdr3_nt: TGTGCCAGCAGCCCTCCGGGACAGGGGATACTCAACTATGGCTACACCTTC
cdr3_aa: CASSPPGQGILNYGYTF

clone_size: -
d_call: -
j_call: TRBJ1-1
v_call: TRBV2
cdr3_length: 13
cdr3_nt: TGTGCCAGCAGTGGCCTAATGAACACTGAAGCTTTCTTT
cdr3_aa: CASSGLMNTEAFF

clone_size: -
d_call: -
j_call: TRBJ2-5
v_call: TRBV18
cdr3_length: 13
cdr3_nt: TGTGCCAGCTCACCGGGCATTGCGGAGACCCAGTACTTC
cdr3_aa: CASSPGIAETQYF

clone_size: -
d_call: TRBD1
j_call: TRBJ1-6
v_call: TRBV5-1
cdr3_length: 16
cdr3_nt: TGCGCCAGCAGCTTGGCAACAGGGGTCGGTAATTCACCCCTCCACTTT
cdr3_aa: CASSLATGVGNSPLHF

clone_size: once
d_call: -
j_call: TRBJ1-4
v_call: TRBV24-1
cdr3_length: 16
cdr3_nt: TGTGCCACCAGTGATCCCGCCGGTGCAACTAATGAAAAACTGTTTTTT
cdr3_aa: CATSDPAGATNEKLFF

clone_size: -
d_call: TRBD1
j_call: TRBJ1-2
v_call: TRBV19
cdr3_length: 14
cdr3_nt: TGTGCCAGTAGTTTACCACAGGGGCGCTATGGCTACACCTTC
cdr3_aa: CASSLPQGRYGYTF

clone_size: -
d_call: TRBD1
j_call: TRBJ2-1
v_call: TRBV9
cdr3_length: 15
cdr3_nt: TGTGCCAGCAGCGTATCGGGACAGAGCAACAATGAGCAGTTCTTC
cdr3_aa: CASSVSGQSNNEQFF

clone_size: -
d_call: -
j_call: TRBJ2-2
v_call: TRBV5-4
cdr3_length: 12
cdr3_nt: TGTGCCAGCAGCGAGGGTGGGCGGGAGCTGTTTTTT
cdr3_aa: CASSEGGRELFF

clone_size: once
d_call: TRBD1
j_call: TRBJ1-6
v_call: TRBV11-3
cdr3_length: 15
cdr3_nt: TGTGCCAGCAGCCACAGCGGACAGGGCGGCTCACCCCTCCACTTT
cdr3_aa: CASSHSGQGGSPLHF

clone_size: -
d_call: TRBD1
j_call: TRBJ1-5
v_call: TRBV30
cdr3_length: 15
cdr3_nt: TGTGCCTCTACTTGGGACAGGGAGGGCAATCAGCCCCAGCATTTT
cdr3_aa: CASTWDREGNQPQHF

clone_size: -
d_call: -
j_call: TRBJ1-1
v_call: TRBV30
cdr3_length: 12
cdr3_nt: TGTGCCTGGAGCGGCCCCCGGGCTGAAGCTTTCTTT
cdr3_aa: CAWSGPRAEAFF

clone_size: -
d_call: -
j_call: TRBJ1-6
v_call: TRBV14
cdr3_length: 19
cdr3_nt: TGTGCCAGCAGCCAAGTCTCAGTCTCGCCCCAAATAAGGGGTTCACCCCTCCACTTT
cdr3_aa: CASSQVSVSPQIRGSPLHF

clone_size: -
d_call: -
j_call: TRBJ1-5
v_call: TRBV28
cdr3_length: 14
cdr3_nt: TGTGCCAGCAGACAGGGCGGGAGCAATCAGCCCCAGCATTTT
cdr3_aa: CASRQGGSNQPQHF

clone_size: -
d_call: TRBD2
j_call: TRBJ2-1
v_call: TRBV27
cdr3_length: 16
cdr3_nt: TGTGCCAGCAGTATAATGACGGGGGGTTTCTACAATGAGCAGTTCTTC
cdr3_aa: CASSIMTGGFYNEQFF

clone_size: -
d_call: TRBD1
j_call: TRBJ1-5
v_call: TRBV6-5
cdr3_length: 13
cdr3_nt: TGTGCCAGCCTGGGACAGAGCAATCAGCCCCAGCATTTT
cdr3_aa: CASLGQSNQPQHF

clone_size: -
d_call: -
j_call: TRBJ2-7
v_call: TRBV7-2
cdr3_length: 12
cdr3_nt: TGTGCCAGCAGCCCAGGGTTCGGCGAGCAGTACTTC
cdr3_aa: CASSPGFGEQYF

clone_size: -
d_call: -
j_call: TRBJ2-3
v_call: TRBV10-3
cdr3_length: 16
cdr3_nt: TGTGCCATCAGGGGGTCCGGAGGGAGAGAGTCAGATACGCAGTATTTT
cdr3_aa: CAIRGSGGRESDTQYF

clone_size: -
d_call: TRBD2
j_call: TRBJ2-1
v_call: TRBV4-1
cdr3_length: 20
cdr3_nt: TGCGCCAGCAGCGAACACCCGGGACTACGCACGCTCGACGATTACAATGAGCAGTTCTTC
cdr3_aa: CASSEHPGLRTLDDYNEQFF

clone_size: once
d_call: TRBD1
j_call: TRBJ1-5
v_call: TRBV19
cdr3_length: 14
cdr3_nt: TGTGCCAGTAGGGGACAGGGAAGGTACCAGCCCCAGCATTTT
cdr3_aa: CASRGQGRYQPQHF

clone_size: -
d_call: -
j_call: TRBJ1-1
v_call: TRBV18
cdr3_length: 15
cdr3_nt: TGTGCCAGCTCACCAGGGCGCGAGGGGAACACTGAAGCTTTCTTT
cdr3_aa: CASSPGREGNTEAFF

clone_size: -
d_call: -
j_call: TRBJ1-2
v_call: TRBV6-5
cdr3_length: 13
cdr3_nt: TGTGCCAGCAGTTATGGCAGGGTAGAAGGCTACACCTTC
cdr3_aa: CASSYGRVEGYTF

clone_size: -
d_call: -
j_call: TRBJ2-2
v_call: TRBV19
cdr3_length: 17
cdr3_nt: TGTGCCAGTAGCCGAACAGGGACCCTCCCCACCACCGGGGAGCTGTTTTTT
cdr3_aa: CASSRTGTLPTTGELFF

clone_size: -
d_call: TRBD2
j_call: TRBJ2-2
v_call: TRBV19
cdr3_length: 17
cdr3_nt: TGTGCCAGTACCATGGCGATAGCGGGAGCTGGGACCGGGGAGCTGTTTTTT
cdr3_aa: CASTMAIAGAGTGELFF

clone_size: -
d_call: TRBD2
j_call: TRBJ2-3
v_call: TRBV2
cdr3_length: 18
cdr3_nt: TGTGCCAGCAGCCAGTTATCGGAGACTAGCGGGAATCCAGATACGCAGTATTTT
cdr3_aa: CASSQLSETSGNPDTQYF